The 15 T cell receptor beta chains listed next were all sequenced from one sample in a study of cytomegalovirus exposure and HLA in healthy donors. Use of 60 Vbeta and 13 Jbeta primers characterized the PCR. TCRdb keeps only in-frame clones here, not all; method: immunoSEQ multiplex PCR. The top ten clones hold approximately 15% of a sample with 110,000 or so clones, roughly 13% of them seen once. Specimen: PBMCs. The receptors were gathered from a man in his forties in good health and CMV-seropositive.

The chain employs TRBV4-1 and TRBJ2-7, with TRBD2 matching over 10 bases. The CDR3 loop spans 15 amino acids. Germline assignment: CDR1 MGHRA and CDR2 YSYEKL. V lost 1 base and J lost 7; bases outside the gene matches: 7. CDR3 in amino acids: CASSQGGLAGVEQYF. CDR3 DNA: TGCGCCAGCAGCCAAGGAGGTCTAGCGGGAGTAGAGCAGTACTTC.

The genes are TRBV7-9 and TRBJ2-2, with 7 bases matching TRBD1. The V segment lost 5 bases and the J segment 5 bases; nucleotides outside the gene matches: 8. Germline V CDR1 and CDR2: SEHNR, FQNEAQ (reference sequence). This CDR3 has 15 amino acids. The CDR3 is CASSRQGWNTGELFF. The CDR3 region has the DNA TGTGCCAGCAGCAGACAGGGCTGGAATACCGGGGAGCTGTTTTTT.

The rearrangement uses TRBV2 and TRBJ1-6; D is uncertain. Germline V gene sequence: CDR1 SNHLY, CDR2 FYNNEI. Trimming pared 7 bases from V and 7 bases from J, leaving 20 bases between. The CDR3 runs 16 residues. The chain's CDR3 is CASTLAAGLPNSPLHF. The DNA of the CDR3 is TGTGCCAGCACCCTGGCCGCAGGTTTGCCAAATTCACCCCTCCACTTT.

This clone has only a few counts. The CDR3 DNA reads TGTGCCAGCAGTTTAAGGACAGGGCTGGGGACTGAAGCTTTCTTT. As protein: CASSLRTGLGTEAFF. The chain employs TRBV28 and TRBJ1-1; 8 bases fit TRBD1. This CDR3 region has 15 residues. V lost 2 bases to trimming and J lost 5 bases; unmatched junction nucleotides: 7. CDR1 and CDR2 from the germline V gene are MDHEN and SYDVKM.

CDR3 residues: CASSPQGGMVDTQYF. The CDR3 bases are TGCGCCAGCAGCCCCCAGGGCGGGATGGTGGATACGCAGTATTTT. The chain carries TRBV4-3 and TRBJ2-3; TRBD2 might be the D (6 bases). Germline-derived CDR1 and CDR2 are LGHNA and YSLEER. The ends were cut back, 4 bases at V and 6 bases at J, with 17 bases in the middle. The CDR3 covers 15 residues.

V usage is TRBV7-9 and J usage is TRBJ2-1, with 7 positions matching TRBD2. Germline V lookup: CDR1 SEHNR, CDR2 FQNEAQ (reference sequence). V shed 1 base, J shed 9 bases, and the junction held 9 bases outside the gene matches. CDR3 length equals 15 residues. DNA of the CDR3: TGTGCCAGCAGCTTAGTAGCGGGTGGCCGGGGTGAGCAGTTCTTC. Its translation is CASSLVAGGRGEQFF. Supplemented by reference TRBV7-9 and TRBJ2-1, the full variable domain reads DTGVSQNPRHKITKRGQNVTFRCDPISEHNRLYWYRQTLGQGPEFLTYFQNEAQLEKSRLLSDRFSAERPKGSFSTLEIQRTEQGDSAMYLCASSLVAGGRGEQFFGPGTRLTVL.

CDR3 DNA: TGTGCCAGCAGCTTGACAGGGACGAACACTGAAGCTTTCTTT. It specifies CASSLTGTNTEAFF. The chain recombines TRBV7-2 with TRBJ1-1; 7 nucleotides agree with TRBD1. This CDR3 region has 14 residues. CDR1 is SGHTA, CDR2 FQGNSA, per germline. Trimming removed 3 bases from V and 1 base from J; junction bases left unmatched: 2.

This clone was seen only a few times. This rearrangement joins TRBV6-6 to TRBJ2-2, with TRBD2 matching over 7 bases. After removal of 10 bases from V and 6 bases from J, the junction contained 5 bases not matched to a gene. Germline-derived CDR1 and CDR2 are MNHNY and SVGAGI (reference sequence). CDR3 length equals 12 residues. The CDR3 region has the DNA TGTGCCATCAAGCGGGATTCCGGGGAGCTGTTTTTT. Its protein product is CAIKRDSGELFF.

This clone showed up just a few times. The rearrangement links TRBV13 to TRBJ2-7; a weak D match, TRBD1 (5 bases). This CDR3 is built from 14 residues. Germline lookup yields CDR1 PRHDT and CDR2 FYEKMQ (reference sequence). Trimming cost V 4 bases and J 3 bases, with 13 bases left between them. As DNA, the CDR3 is TGTGCCAGCAGCTCAACTCAGGGCATCTACGAGCAGTACTTC. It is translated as CASSSTQGIYEQYF.

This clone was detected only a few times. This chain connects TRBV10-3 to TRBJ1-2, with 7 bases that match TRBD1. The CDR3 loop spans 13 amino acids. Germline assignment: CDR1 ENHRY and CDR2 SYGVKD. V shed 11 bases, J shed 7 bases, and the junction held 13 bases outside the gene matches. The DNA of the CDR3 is TGTGCCGAGGGAGGACAGGCCCCGGCTGGCTACACCTTC. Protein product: CAEGGQAPAGYTF.

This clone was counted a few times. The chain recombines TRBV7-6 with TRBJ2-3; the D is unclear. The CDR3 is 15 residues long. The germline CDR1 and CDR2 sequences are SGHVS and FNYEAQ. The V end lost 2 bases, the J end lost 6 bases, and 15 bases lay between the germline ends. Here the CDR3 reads CASSLFVQTADTQYF. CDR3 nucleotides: TGTGCCAGCAGCTTATTTGTCCAAACAGCTGATACGCAGTATTTT. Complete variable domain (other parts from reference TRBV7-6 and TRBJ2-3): GAGVSQSPRYKVTKRGQDVALRCDPISGHVSLYWYRQALGQGPEFLTYFNYEAQQDKSGLPNDRFSAERPEGSISTLTIQRTEQRDSAMYRCASSLFVQTADTQYFGPGTRLTVL.

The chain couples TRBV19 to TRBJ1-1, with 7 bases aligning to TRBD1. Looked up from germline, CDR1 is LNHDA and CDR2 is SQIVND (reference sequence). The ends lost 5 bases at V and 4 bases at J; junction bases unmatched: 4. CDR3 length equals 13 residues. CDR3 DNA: TGTGCCAGTAGTTCGACAGGGATCACTGAAGCTTTCTTT. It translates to CASSSTGITEAFF.

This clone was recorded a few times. As DNA, the CDR3 is TGTGCCAGCAGTTACGGGACAGGGGGTACAGATACGCAGTATTTT. Translation gives CASSYGTGGTDTQYF. The rearrangement uses TRBV6-5 and TRBJ2-3; TRBD1 aligns across 11 bases. CDR3 length equals 15 residues. V was clipped by 2 bases and J by 3 bases; unmatched bases: 1. Germline V gives CDR1 MNHEY, CDR2 SVGAGI.

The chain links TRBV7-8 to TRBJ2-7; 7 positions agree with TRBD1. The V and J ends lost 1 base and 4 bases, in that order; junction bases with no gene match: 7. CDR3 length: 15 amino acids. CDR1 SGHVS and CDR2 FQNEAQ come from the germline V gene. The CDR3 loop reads CASSLVDKGAYEQYF. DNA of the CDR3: TGTGCCAGCAGCTTAGTCGACAAGGGGGCTTACGAGCAGTACTTC.

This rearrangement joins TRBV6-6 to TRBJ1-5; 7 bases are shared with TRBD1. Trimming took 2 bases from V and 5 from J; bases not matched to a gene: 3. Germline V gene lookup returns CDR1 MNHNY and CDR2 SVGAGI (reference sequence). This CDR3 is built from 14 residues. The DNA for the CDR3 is TGTGCCAGCAGTTACGGTGGGACAGATCAGCCCCAGCATTTT. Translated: CASSYGGTDQPQHF.